This T cell receptor beta chain derives from a study of T cell repertoires in cytomegalovirus infection. The overall study: It can be stated that public TCR beta signatures indicated CMV infection as well as a matching HLA type.

This clonotype was seen only a few times. Its specificity is not known. Using its own MiXCR run on the reads, TCRdb lists one record per CDR3 protein. Of around 800,000 distinct CDR3 sequences in the sample, 32% were seen once. The CDR3 contains 12 residues. The germline CDR1 and CDR2 sequences are SGHVS and FNYEAQ. Trimming took 6 bases from V and 7 from J, leaving 12 bases between them. The TCR comes from a human donor in good health (CMV status not recorded). Some clones in this sample may be carry-over from other donors' samples. The chain combines TRBV7-6 with TRBJ1-2; TRBD1 might be the D (5 bases). The input for sequencing was cultured CD8+ T cells from PBMCs, taken from culture after CMV antigen stimulation. The CDR3 coding sequence is TGTGCCAGCAGGGGGGACCTCCCTGGCTACACCTTC. Translating it yields CASRGDLPGYTF.